These 4 T cell receptor beta chains were sequenced from one sample in a study of identical twins' blood T cells. TCRdb used MiXCR to reprocess the 5' RACE reads, holding one entry per CDR3 protein. The table lists roughly 340,000 distinct CDR3 sequences, over 25% of them singletons. Sequencing used PBMCs. Receptors originate from a woman aged 18 to 55 in good health.

The V and J genes are TRBV6-2 or TRBV6-3 and TRBJ1-5, with D possibly being TRBD1 (6 bases). The CDR3 sequence is 14 residues long. V was shortened by 6 bases and J by 5 bases, with 14 bases between the two germline ends. Germline V gene data show CDR1 as MNHEY and CDR2 as SVGEGT. CDR3 residues: CASRSRDKDQPQHF. For the CDR3, the DNA is TGTGCCAGCAGATCCCGGGACAAGGATCAGCCCCAGCATTTT.

This chain joins TRBV7-9 and TRBJ1-3; D uncertain. CDR3 length: 14 residues. In germline, CDR1 is SEHNR, CDR2 FQNEAQ (reference sequence). V was cut by 5 bases and J by 2 bases, with 10 bases left in between. The CDR3 protein is CASSPSATGNTIYF. The CDR3 DNA is TGTGCCAGCAGCCCCTCCGCAACTGGAAACACCATATATTTT.

This clonotype was counted a few times. This rearrangement joins TRBV7-9 to TRBJ2-6; D not certain. Trimming left V 5 bases short and J 11 bases short, with 13 bases between. The CDR3 contains 13 residues. In germline, CDR1 is SEHNR, CDR2 FQNEAQ (reference sequence). CDR3 sequence: CASSRGEIDVLTF. In DNA form, the CDR3 reads TGTGCCAGCAGCCGCGGAGAAATAGACGTCCTGACTTTC.

This clonotype was detected ten times or more. The gene calls are TRBV9 and TRBJ1-2; D is unresolved. V lost 3 bases and J 4 bases, leaving 16 bases between the germline ends. Germline CDR1 and CDR2: SGDLS and YYNGEE. CDR3 size: 15 residues. The CDR3 sequence: CASSGEMMITYGYTF. The DNA for the CDR3 is TGTGCCAGCAGCGGGGAAATGATGATCACCTATGGCTACACCTTC.